This T cell receptor (beta chain) originates from a study of Graves' ophthalmopathy and Graves' hyperthyroidism. RNA transcripts served as template for amplifying TCR beta CDR3 sequences. First-round RT-PCR used HTBI primers; second-round multiplex PCR followed. TCRdb called the multiplex PCR reads again in MiXCR, with one record for every CDR3 protein. The data show over a million distinct CDR3 sequences, roughly two fifths seen once. Findings of the study overall: Blood also carried most expanded thyroid clonotypes exceeding 0.001 frequency.

Germline-derived CDR1 and CDR2 are SGHVS and FQNEAQ. V lost 6 bases to trimming and J lost 3 bases; unmatched junction nucleotides: 4. The CDR3 has 15 residues. The hyperthyroidism patients, aged 18 to 65, had been newly diagnosed, with under 2 months' duration. As for this clonotype: The antigen remains unidentified.

J is TRBJ2-7 and V is TRBV7-8; 14 bases align to TRBD2. What was sequenced was peripheral blood or thyroid tissue (not recorded which). This receptor was identified in an adult man with Graves' hyperthyroidism. This CDR3 reads CASRPGLAGDYEQYF. CDR3 coding DNA: TGTGCCAGCAGGCCGGGACTAGCGGGAGACTACGAGCAGTACTTC. Using reference TRBV7-8 and TRBJ2-7 for the parts outside the CDR3, the full variable domain is GAGVSQSPRYKVAKRGQDVALRCDPISGHVSLFWYQQALGQGPEFLTYFQNEAQLDKSGLPSDRFFAERPEGSVSTLKIQRTQQEDSAVYLCASRPGLAGDYEQYFGPGTRLTVT.